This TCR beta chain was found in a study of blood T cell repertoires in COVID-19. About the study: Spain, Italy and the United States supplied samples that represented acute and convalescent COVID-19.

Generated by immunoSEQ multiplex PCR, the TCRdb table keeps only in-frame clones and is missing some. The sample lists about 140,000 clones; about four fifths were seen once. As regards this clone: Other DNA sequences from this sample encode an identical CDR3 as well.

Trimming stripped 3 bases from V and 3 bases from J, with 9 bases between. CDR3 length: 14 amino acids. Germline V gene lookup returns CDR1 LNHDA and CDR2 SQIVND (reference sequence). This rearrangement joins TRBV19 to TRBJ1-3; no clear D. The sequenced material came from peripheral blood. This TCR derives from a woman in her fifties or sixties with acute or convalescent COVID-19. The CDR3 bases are TGTGCCAGTAGTATGGCCAGAGGTGGAAACACCATATATTTT. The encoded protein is CASSMARGGNTIYF.